The next 8 T cell receptor beta chains were all read from a single sample in a study of graft-versus-host responses after intestinal transplantation. Repertoires were generated with immunoSEQ multiplex PCR, while TCRdb's copy carries only in-frame clones and drops some. The data contain fewer than 10,000 clones, approximately 87% of them singletons. Sequences were derived from PBMCs, sampled more than 230 days after intestinal transplant. These receptors were obtained from a human patient who received an intestinal transplant, so some T cells may come from the graft donor.

This rearrangement joins TRBV7-6 to TRBJ2-7; TRBD2 aligns across 7 bases. V dropped 5 bases and J dropped 2; count of bases not matched to a gene: 9. CDR1 and CDR2 from the germline V gene are SGHVS and FNYEAQ. The CDR3 is 15 residues long. The CDR3 region is CASSQMAGEAYEQYF. The CDR3 DNA follows: TGTGCCAGCAGCCAAATGGCGGGAGAGGCCTACGAGCAGTACTTC. Based on the CDR3 plus reference TRBV7-6 and TRBJ2-7, the full variable domain is GAGVSQSPRYKVTKRGQDVALRCDPISGHVSLYWYRQALGQGPEFLTYFNYEAQQDKSGLPNDRFSAERPEGSISTLTIQRTEQRDSAMYRCASSQMAGEAYEQYFGPGTRLTVT.

In this sample, this clone turned up once. The genes are TRBV2 and TRBJ1-2; 10 nucleotides line up with TRBD1. The CDR3 runs 15 residues. V trimming: 6 bases; J trimming: 4 bases; junction bases outside the gene matches: 8. Germline-derived CDR1 and CDR2 are SNHLY and FYNNEI. The CDR3 sequence is CASSLAGTGVYGYTF. CDR3 DNA: TGTGCCAGCAGCTTAGCCGGGACAGGGGTCTATGGCTACACCTTC.

This chain links TRBV27 with TRBJ1-3; 9 positions match TRBD1. V lost 6 bases to trimming and J lost 5 bases; unmatched junction nucleotides: 2. CDR1 is MNHEY and CDR2 is SMNVEV in the germline V gene (reference sequence). The length of the CDR3 is 13 residues. CDR3 sequence (DNA): TGTGCCAGCAGGGGGACAGGGCGAAACACCATATATTTT. The encoded protein is CASRGTGRNTIYF.

This sequence joins TRBV9 and TRBJ2-1; maybe TRBD2 (6 bases). Per germline, CDR1 SGDLS and CDR2 YYNGEE. Trimming took 0 bases from V and 8 from J, leaving 24 bases between them. This CDR3 is built from 18 residues. This CDR3 is CASSVASGGRTRIHEQFF. CDR3 DNA sequence: TGTGCCAGCAGCGTAGCCTCCGGGGGTAGGACCCGGATCCATGAGCAGTTCTTC. The full variable domain, in which reference TRBV9 and TRBJ2-1 provide the parts outside the CDR3, is DSGVTQTPKHLITATGQRVTLRCSPRSGDLSVYWYQQSLDQGLQFLIQYYNGEERAKGNILERFSAQQFPDLHSELNLSSLELGDSALYFCASSVASGGRTRIHEQFFGPGTRLTVL.

The chain combines TRBV5-1 with TRBJ2-7; D may correspond to TRBD1 or TRBD2 (5 bases each). The CDR3 contains 14 residues. Germline CDR1 reads SGHRS; CDR2 reads YFSETQ. Trimming left V 0 bases short and J 0 bases short, with 7 bases between. CDR3 bases: TGCGCCAGCAGCTTGGAGGGGAGCTCCTACGAGCAGTACTTC. Protein sequence: CASSLEGSSYEQYF.

The chain is built from TRBV19 and TRBJ1-2; D is perhaps TRBD1 (5 bases). Germline V CDR1 and CDR2: LNHDA, SQIVND (reference sequence). This CDR3 spans 13 amino acids. The V end was cut by 3 bases, the J end by 4 bases, with 9 bases between. The CDR3 region is CASSMEGFYGYTF. The CDR3 bases are TGTGCCAGTAGTATGGAGGGGTTCTATGGCTACACCTTC.

The rearrangement joins TRBV28 to TRBJ2-7, with no clear D. V lost 4 bases and J lost 2, with 6 bases in between. Per the germline V gene, CDR1 is MDHEN and CDR2 is SYDVKM. CDR3 size: 12 residues. The chain's CDR3 is CASSSLTYEQYF. CDR3 nucleotides: TGTGCCAGCAGTTCCCTCACCTACGAGCAGTACTTC.

This clone was detected only a few times. In DNA, the CDR3 is TGTGCCAGCAGCCGAGGGTCACCGGGGAACAATGAGCAGTTCTTC. It translates to CASSRGSPGNNEQFF. The V gene is TRBV5-4, the J gene TRBJ2-1; maybe TRBD2 (5 bases). Germline CDR1 and CDR2: SGHNT and YYREEE (reference sequence). This CDR3 region has 15 residues. The V gene lost 4 bases and the J gene lost 5 bases, with 16 bases spanning the gap.